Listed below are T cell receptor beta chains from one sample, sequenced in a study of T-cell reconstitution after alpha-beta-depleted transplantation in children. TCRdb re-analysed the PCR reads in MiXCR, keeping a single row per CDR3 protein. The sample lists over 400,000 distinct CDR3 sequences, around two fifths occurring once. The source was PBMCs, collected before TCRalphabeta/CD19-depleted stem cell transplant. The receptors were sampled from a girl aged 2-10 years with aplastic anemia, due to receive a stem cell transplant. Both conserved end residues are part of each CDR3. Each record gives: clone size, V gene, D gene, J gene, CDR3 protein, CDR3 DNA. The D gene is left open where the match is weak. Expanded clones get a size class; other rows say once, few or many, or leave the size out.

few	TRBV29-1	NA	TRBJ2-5	CSVAGSQETQYF	TGCAGCGTTGCGGGGTCCCAAGAGACCCAGTACTTC
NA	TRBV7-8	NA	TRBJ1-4	CASSRGQLNEKLFF	TGTGCCAGCAGCCGAGGACAGCTTAATGAAAAACTGTTTTTT
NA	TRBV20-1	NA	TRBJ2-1	CSARFLLVLFDEQFF	TGCAGTGCTAGATTCCTTCTGGTGCTTTTCGATGAGCAGTTCTTC
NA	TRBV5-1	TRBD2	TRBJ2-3	CASRPGTSGRPTDTQYF	TGCGCCAGCAGGCCTGGGACTAGCGGGAGACCCACAGATACGCAGTATTTT
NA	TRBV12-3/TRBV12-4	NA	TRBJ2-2	CASIHSGARNTGELFF	TGTGCCAGCATCCATAGCGGAGCCCGAAACACCGGGGAGCTGTTTTTT
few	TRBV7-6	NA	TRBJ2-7	CASSRDSGSSYEQYF	TGTGCCAGCAGCCGCGACAGCGGGTCGTCCTACGAGCAGTACTTC
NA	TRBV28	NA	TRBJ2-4	CASSLRLGGNIQYF	TGTGCCAGCAGTTTAAGACTAGGTGGCAACATTCAGTACTTC
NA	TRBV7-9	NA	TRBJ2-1	CASSPTTGLGNEQFF	TGTGCCAGCAGTCCTACAACGGGCCTCGGGAATGAGCAGTTCTTC
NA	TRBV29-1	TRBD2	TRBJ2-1	CSVEASGGALNEQFF	TGCAGCGTTGAAGCTAGCGGGGGGGCCTTGAATGAGCAGTTCTTC
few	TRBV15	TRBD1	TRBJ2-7	CATSSQNRGPYEQYF	TGTGCCACCAGCAGTCAAAACAGGGGGCCCTACGAGCAGTACTTC
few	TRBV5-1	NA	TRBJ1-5	CASSLGGPSNQPQHF	TGCGCCAGCAGCTTGGGGGGACCTAGCAATCAGCCCCAGCATTTT
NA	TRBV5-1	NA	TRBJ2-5	CASSYKSQETQYF	TGCGCCAGCAGCTACAAGTCCCAAGAGACCCAGTACTTC
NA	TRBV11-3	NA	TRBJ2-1	CASSSSIWGNEQFF	TGTGCCAGCAGCTCGTCCATTTGGGGCAATGAGCAGTTCTTC
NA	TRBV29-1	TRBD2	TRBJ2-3	CSVSSGRAEDTQYF	TGCAGCGTCTCTAGCGGGAGGGCCGAGGATACGCAGTATTTT
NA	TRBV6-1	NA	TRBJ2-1	CASSRTIYNEQFF	TGTGCCAGCAGCCGGACTATTTACAATGAGCAGTTCTTC
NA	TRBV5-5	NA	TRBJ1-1	CASSLHGRSTEAFF	TGTGCCAGCAGCCTTCACGGCAGGAGCACTGAAGCTTTCTTT
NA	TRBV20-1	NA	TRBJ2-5	CSARSTTRGRETQYF	TGCAGTGCTAGATCGACGACCCGGGGTCGGGAGACCCAGTACTTC
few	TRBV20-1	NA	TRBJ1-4	CSAKGQNNEKLFF	TGCAGTGCAAAAGGACAGAATAACGAAAAACTGTTTTTT
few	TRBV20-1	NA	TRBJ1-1	CSAHSGGGNTEAFF	TGCAGTGCCCACTCGGGGGGTGGGAACACTGAAGCTTTCTTT
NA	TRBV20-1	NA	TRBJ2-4	CSPREGKNIQYF	TGCAGTCCTAGAGAGGGCAAAAACATTCAGTACTTC
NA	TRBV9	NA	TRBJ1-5	CASSVAGNSNQPQHF	TGTGCCAGCAGCGTAGCGGGGAATAGCAATCAGCCCCAGCATTTT
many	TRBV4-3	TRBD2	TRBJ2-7	CASSQEPAGPSYEQYF	TGCGCCAGCAGCCAAGAGCCAGCGGGGCCCTCCTACGAGCAGTACTTC
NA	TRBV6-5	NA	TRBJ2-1	CASSYSWGNEQFF	TGTGCCAGCAGTTACTCCTGGGGGAATGAGCAGTTCTTC
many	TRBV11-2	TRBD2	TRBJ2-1	CASSWGGLSYNEQFF	TGTGCCAGCAGCTGGGGGGGACTATCTTACAATGAGCAGTTCTTC
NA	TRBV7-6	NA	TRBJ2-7	CASSLEAAALSYEQYF	TGTGCCAGCAGCTTAGAGGCTGCGGCCCTCTCCTACGAGCAGTACTTC
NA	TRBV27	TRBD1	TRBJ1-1	CASRTGTGFTEAFF	TGTGCCAGCCGGACCGGGACAGGATTCACTGAAGCTTTCTTT
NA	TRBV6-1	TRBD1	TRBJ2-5	CASRRTGGIQETQYF	TGTGCCAGCAGGAGGACAGGGGGAATCCAAGAGACCCAGTACTTC
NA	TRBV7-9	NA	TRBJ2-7	CASSLIDGEQYF	TGTGCCAGCAGCTTGATAGATGGCGAGCAGTACTTC
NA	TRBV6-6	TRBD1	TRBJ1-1	CASRTGQAIEAFF	TGTGCCAGCAGGACCGGACAGGCGATTGAAGCTTTCTTT
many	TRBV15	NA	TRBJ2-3	CATGPGMEDTQYF	TGTGCCACTGGGCCGGGAATGGAAGATACGCAGTATTTT
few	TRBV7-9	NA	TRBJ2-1	CASSLEGGASDEQFF	TGTGCCAGCAGCCTTGAAGGAGGCGCCTCGGATGAGCAGTTCTTC
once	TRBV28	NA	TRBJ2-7	CASSLSSSAPGRLRSEQYF	TGTGCCAGCAGTTTATCGAGTTCCGCCCCGGGACGCCTAAGGTCGGAGCAGTACTTC
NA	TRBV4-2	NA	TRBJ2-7	CASGSLGLQPLEQYF	TGTGCCAGCGGCAGCCTGGGACTGCAGCCACTCGAGCAGTACTTC
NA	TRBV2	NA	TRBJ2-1	CASDDGYNEQFF	TGTGCCTCCGACGACGGGTACAATGAGCAGTTCTTC
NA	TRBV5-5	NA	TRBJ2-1	CASSFVSSNEQFF	TGTGCCAGCAGCTTCGTCAGCAGTAATGAGCAGTTCTTC
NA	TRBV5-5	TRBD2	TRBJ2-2	CASSTTGLDYTGELFF	TGTGCCAGCAGTACCACGGGACTAGATTACACCGGGGAGCTGTTTTTT
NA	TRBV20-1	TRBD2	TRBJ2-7	CSATELAGSYEQYF	TGCAGTGCTACCGAACTAGCGGGCTCCTACGAGCAGTACTTC
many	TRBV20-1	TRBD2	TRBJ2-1	CSARDPGLAGGLNEQFF	TGCAGTGCTAGAGATCCGGGACTAGCGGGCGGACTCAATGAGCAGTTCTTC
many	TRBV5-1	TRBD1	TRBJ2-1	CASSLGQGYEQFF	TGCGCCAGCAGCTTGGGACAGGGCTATGAGCAGTTCTTC
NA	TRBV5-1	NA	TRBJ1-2	CASSLVAEYGYTF	TGCGCCAGCAGCTTGGTAGCGGAGTATGGCTACACCTTC
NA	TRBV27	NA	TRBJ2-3	CASRRRSTDTQYF	TGTGCCAGCAGACGGAGGAGCACAGATACGCAGTATTTT
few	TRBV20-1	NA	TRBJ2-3	CSARSDLREDTQYF	TGCAGTGCTAGATCGGACCTCCGGGAGGATACGCAGTATTTT
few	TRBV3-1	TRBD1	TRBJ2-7	CASSPGTGHTSYEQYF	TGTGCCAGCAGCCCCGGGACAGGACATACCTCCTACGAGCAGTACTTC
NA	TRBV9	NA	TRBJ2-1	CASSVVGYGAYNEQFF	TGTGCCAGCAGCGTAGTTGGATACGGGGCCTACAATGAGCAGTTCTTC
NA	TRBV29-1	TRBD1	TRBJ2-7	CSVAGQGYEQYF	TGCAGCGTTGCGGGACAGGGTTACGAGCAGTACTTC
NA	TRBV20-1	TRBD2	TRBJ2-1	CSARGTSGTYNEQFF	TGCAGTGCTAGGGGGACTAGCGGAACTTACAATGAGCAGTTCTTC
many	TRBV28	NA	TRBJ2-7	CASSSLYEQYF	TGTGCCAGCAGTTCCCTCTACGAGCAGTACTTC
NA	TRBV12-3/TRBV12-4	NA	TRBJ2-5	CASRTGETQYF	TGTGCCAGTAGAACAGGGGAGACCCAGTACTTC
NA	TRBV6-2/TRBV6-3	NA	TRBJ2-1	CASRRGADNEQFF	TGTGCCAGCAGGCGTGGGGCAGACAATGAGCAGTTCTTC
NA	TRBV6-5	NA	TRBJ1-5	CASSTVGANQPQHF	TGTGCCAGCAGTACAGTGGGGGCGAATCAGCCCCAGCATTTT
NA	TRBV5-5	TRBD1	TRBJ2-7	CASRLSRDRGYPEQYF	TGTGCCAGCAGACTATCCCGGGACAGGGGGTATCCCGAGCAGTACTTC
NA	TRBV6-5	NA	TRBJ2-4	CASSYGAIQYF	TGTGCCAGCAGTTACGGTGCCATTCAGTACTTC
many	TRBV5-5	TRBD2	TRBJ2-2	CASSWAGDGTGELFF	TGTGCCAGCAGCTGGGCGGGAGATGGGACCGGGGAGCTGTTTTTT
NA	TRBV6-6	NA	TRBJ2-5	CASRTDPIIWF	TGTGCCAGCAGAACGGACCCTATAATTTGGTTC
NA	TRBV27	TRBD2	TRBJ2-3	CASSPLPGLAGATDTQYF	TGTGCCAGCAGTCCGCTACCGGGACTAGCGGGGGCCACAGATACGCAGTATTTT
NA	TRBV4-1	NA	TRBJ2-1	CASSQGARRGEEQFF	TGCGCCAGCAGCCAAGGGGCTAGAAGGGGAGAGGAGCAGTTCTTC
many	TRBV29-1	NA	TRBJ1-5	CSVRDAVGEPQHF	TGCAGCGTGCGCGATGCGGTGGGGGAGCCCCAGCATTTT
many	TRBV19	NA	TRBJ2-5	CASSPTGRGTQYF	TGTGCCAGTAGTCCGACGGGCCGAGGGACCCAGTACTTC
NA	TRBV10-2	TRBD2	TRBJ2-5	CASSDGIAGIQETQYF	TGCGCCAGCAGTGACGGGATAGCGGGAATACAAGAGACCCAGTACTTC